This T cell receptor (beta chain) stems from a study of a mutant IDH1 vaccine in newly diagnosed glioma. The wider study: Vaccinations, eight in total, occurred in weeks 1, 3, 5, 7, 11, 15, 19, 23. Following radiotherapy alone, or alongside temozolomide cycles, vaccination was started after an interval of 4-6 weeks.

This table comes from immunoSEQ multiplex PCR, and its TCRdb copy is limited to in-frame clones, with some not included. Altogether 50,000 to 65,000 clones are present, roughly 91% being singletons, with the ten largest covering roughly 2.3%. The time point: week 11, during vaccination. With topical imiquimod, each dose of the vaccine consisted of 300 ug of mutant IDH1 20-mer peptide. Concerning this clone: Its antigen is still unknown.

CDR3 size: 15 residues. Germline V gives CDR1 LGHNA, CDR2 YSLEER. V lost 1 base to trimming and J lost 7 bases; unmatched junction nucleotides: 6. Study-wide points: Any relationship between pseudoprogression and changes in top peripheral T cell clonotypes seemed absent.

The chain has TRBV4-3 and TRBJ2-1; 8 positions agree with TRBD1. The source material was PBMCs, sampled from a glioma patient whose treatment included an IDH1 peptide vaccine. The source of this sequence is a middle-aged man with glioma. CDR3 in DNA: TGCGCCAGCAGCCAAGGTACAGGGGGACGAAATGAGCAGTTCTTC. This encodes CASSQGTGGRNEQFF.